This is a list of T cell receptor beta chains from one sample in a study of T-cell reconstitution after alpha-beta-depleted transplantation in children. One entry per CDR3 protein, called by TCRdb with MiXCR from the PCR reads. This sample has a few hundred thousand distinct CDR3 sequences; just over 20% occur once, and the top ten carry around 3.9%. The sequences come from PBMCs from the stem cell graft donor, collected from the stem cell graft. The receptors here all came from a human donor who donated a stem cell graft to a child with acute myeloid leukemia. Each CDR3 is given with its conserved first and last residue. Fields, in order: V gene, J gene, D gene, clone size, CDR3 DNA, CDR3 protein. D genes are given only for firm matches. Size is omitted from some rows. Given values are once, few, many or a class for expanded clones.

V: TRBV20-1; J: TRBJ2-2; D: NA; size: many; DNA: TGCAGTGCTACGAACACCGGGGAGCTGTTTTTT; CDR3: CSATNTGELFF
V: TRBV5-1; J: TRBJ2-7; D: TRBD2; size: few; DNA: TGCGCCAGCAGCTCGGCGGGAGGGACCTACGAGCAGTACTTC; CDR3: CASSSAGGTYEQYF
V: TRBV6-1; J: TRBJ2-1; D: TRBD2; size: NA; DNA: TGTGCCAGCACCCTACTAGCGGGAGATTACAATGAGCAGTTCTTC; CDR3: CASTLLAGDYNEQFF
V: TRBV5-1; J: TRBJ2-3; D: NA; size: few; DNA: TGCGCCAGCAGCTTGCAGCGCCTATACACAGATACGCAGTATTTT; CDR3: CASSLQRLYTDTQYF
V: TRBV10-3; J: TRBJ2-1; D: NA; size: NA; DNA: TGTGCCATCAGTGAGGCGGGCACGGGGAACAATGAGCAGTTCTTC; CDR3: CAISEAGTGNNEQFF
V: TRBV12-3/TRBV12-4; J: TRBJ2-4; D: NA; size: NA; DNA: TGTGCCAGTGCAGCCAAAAACATTCAGTACTTC; CDR3: CASAAKNIQYF
V: TRBV10-3; J: TRBJ2-3; D: NA; size: few; DNA: TGTGCCATCAGTGAGTCCCAGCGGGCCACAGATACGCAGTATTTT; CDR3: CAISESQRATDTQYF
V: TRBV5-5; J: TRBJ2-7; D: NA; size: few; DNA: TGTGCCAGCAGCTTAGGGACGGGTCCTACCTACGAGCAGTACTTC; CDR3: CASSLGTGPTYEQYF
V: TRBV4-1; J: TRBJ2-7; D: NA; size: few; DNA: TGCGCCAGCAGTCGGGGGCAGGTCTCCTACGAGCAGTACTTC; CDR3: CASSRGQVSYEQYF
V: TRBV5-1; J: TRBJ2-7; D: TRBD2; size: few; DNA: TGCGCCAGCAGTTCCTCTGTAGCGGGAGTGGGCGAGCAGTACTTC; CDR3: CASSSSVAGVGEQYF
V: TRBV20-1; J: TRBJ2-7; D: TRBD2; size: few; DNA: TGCAGTGCTAGAGTCCGGGGGGACTACGAGCAGTACTTC; CDR3: CSARVRGDYEQYF
V: TRBV28; J: TRBJ1-5; D: TRBD1; size: NA; DNA: TGTGCCAGCAGTGCCGGGACAGGGATTTTGGGCAATCAGCCCCAGCATTTT; CDR3: CASSAGTGILGNQPQHF
V: TRBV20-1; J: TRBJ2-5; D: NA; size: NA; DNA: TGCAGTGCTAGAGTGAGGGCGGGGGAGACCCAGTACTTC; CDR3: CSARVRAGETQYF
V: TRBV7-9; J: TRBJ2-7; D: TRBD2; size: few; DNA: TGTGCCAGCAGCTTAGCGGGTGCGGGAGGGCTCGAGCAGTACTTC; CDR3: CASSLAGAGGLEQYF
V: TRBV6-1; J: TRBJ1-5; D: NA; size: NA; DNA: TGTGCCAGCAGCCCAAGACCCGGGACACGGAGCTTGGGTCAGCCCCAGCATTTT; CDR3: CASSPRPGTRSLGQPQHF